Presented here are 31 T cell receptor beta chains from one specimen sequenced in a study of blood T cell repertoires in COVID-19. Measured with immunoSEQ multiplex PCR; TCRdb has only the in-frame clones, and not every one. Here the sample spans fewer than 250,000 clones, around four fifths being singletons. The sample was peripheral blood. The receptors here all came from a woman in her 50s with acute or convalescent COVID-19.

The chain recombines TRBV19 with TRBJ1-1; weak D call: TRBD1 (6 bases). V was cut by 3 bases and J by 1 base, with 15 bases left in between. CDR3 size: 16 residues. Germline V gene lookup returns CDR1 LNHDA and CDR2 SQIVND (reference sequence). As DNA, the CDR3 is TGTGCCAGTAGTATTGAAACAGGGTATAAGAACACTGAAGCTTTCTTT. Translation: CASSIETGYKNTEAFF.

This clone was seen only a few times. This chain uses TRBV19 with TRBJ1-2; the D gene is possibly TRBD1 (5 bases). Trimming removed 7 bases at V and 4 bases at J, with 16 bases between. The germline V gene encodes CDR1 LNHDA and CDR2 SQIVND (reference sequence). The CDR3 has 14 amino acids. The DNA for the CDR3 is TGTGCCAGTACCCCCTCAGGGTTCCTCTATGGCTACACCTTC. As protein: CASTPSGFLYGYTF. The entire variable domain, with the rest obtained from reference TRBV19 and TRBJ1-2, is as follows: DGGITQSPKYLFRKEGQNVTLSCEQNLNHDAMYWYRQDPGQGLRLIYYSQIVNDFQKGDIAEGYSVSREKKESFPLTVTSAQKNPTAFYLCASTPSGFLYGYTFGSGTRLTVV.

The sample holds a few counts of this clone. The chain has TRBV28 and TRBJ2-2; 12 nucleotides agree with TRBD1. This CDR3 is 17 amino acids long. The junction had 4 bases not matched to a gene; V was cut back by 5 bases and J by 0 bases. The germline gives CDR1 MDHEN, CDR2 SYDVKM. CDR3 residues: CASSPGTGGTNTGELFF. The DNA for the CDR3 is TGTGCCAGCAGTCCGGGGACAGGGGGCACGAACACCGGGGAGCTGTTTTTT. The complete variable domain, with remaining parts taken from reference TRBV28 and TRBJ2-2, reads DVKVTQSSRYLVKRTGEKVFLECVQDMDHENMFWYRQDPGLGLRLIYFSYDVKMKEKGDIPEGYSVSREKKERFSLILESASTNQTSMYLCASSPGTGGTNTGELFFGEGSRLTVL.

This clone was counted only a few times. Other DNA sequences of this sample code for an identical CDR3. The chain joins TRBV5-1 to TRBJ2-2, with D unclear. Per the germline V gene, CDR1 is SGHRS and CDR2 is YFSETQ. This CDR3 is built from 12 residues. Trimming cost V 4 bases and J 3 bases, with 4 bases left between them. As DNA, the CDR3 is TGCGCCAGCAGCCTAGACACCGGGGAGCTGTTTTTT. As protein: CASSLDTGELFF.

Turning to this clone: One junction end disagrees with the germline gene, perhaps due to a read error. V usage is TRBV5-5 and J usage is TRBJ1-1; maybe TRBD1 (6 bases). The CDR3 spans 13 residues. Germline loops: CDR1 SGHKS, CDR2 YYEKEE (reference sequence). The CDR3 DNA sequence: TGTGCCAGCAGTTTGGGGGCGACCACTGAAGCTTTCTTT. Amino acids: CASSLGATTEAFF. Using reference TRBV5-5 and TRBJ1-1 for the parts outside the CDR3, the full variable domain is DAGVTQSPTHLIKTRGQQVTLRCSPISGHKSVSWYQQVLGQGPQFIFQYYEKEERGRGNFPDRFSARQFPNYSSELNVNALLLGDSALYLCASSLGATTEAFFGQGTRLTVV.

The chain has TRBV6-5 and TRBJ1-5; possible D gene TRBD1, 5 bases. CDR1 and CDR2 from the germline V gene are MNHEY and SVGAGI. V was trimmed by 7 bases and J by 6 bases, leaving 13 bases between them. The CDR3 covers 13 residues. This CDR3 is CASTPPQGQPQHF. The CDR3 coding sequence is TGTGCCAGCACCCCCCCCCAGGGTCAGCCCCAGCATTTT.

The chain recombines TRBV20-1 with TRBJ2-3, with a possible D match to TRBD2 (5 bases). The V gene's germline CDR1 is DFQATT and CDR2 SNEGSKA (reference sequence). There are 15 residues in the CDR3. V lost 3 bases, J lost 1 base, and 14 bases lay in between. As DNA, the CDR3 is TGCAGTGCTAGTGGGAGTTTTATCGGCACAGATACGCAGTATTTT. As protein: CSASGSFIGTDTQYF.

This chain connects TRBV5-1 to TRBJ2-3, with 9 bases lining up with TRBD1. This CDR3 is built from 15 residues. V lost 6 bases and J lost 4; bases outside the gene matches: 9. Germline assignment: CDR1 SGHRS and CDR2 YFSETQ. CDR3 in amino acids: CASTQGQGGPDTQYF. DNA for the CDR3: TGCGCCAGCACCCAGGGACAGGGAGGCCCAGATACGCAGTATTTT.

This clone came up once. The chain couples TRBV5-1 to TRBJ1-6, with D possibly matching TRBD1 (6 bases). Trimming cost V 1 base and J 7 bases, with 12 bases left between them. CDR1 is SGHRS and CDR2 is YFSETQ in the germline V gene. There are 15 residues in the CDR3. The CDR3 is CASSLQGLGNSPLHF. The DNA of the CDR3 is TGCGCCAGCAGCTTGCAGGGGCTCGGAAATTCACCCCTCCACTTT.

The chain has TRBV30 and TRBJ2-2, with a weak D call TRBD1 (6 bases). In germline, CDR1 is GTSNPN, CDR2 SVGIG (reference sequence). V was trimmed by 0 bases and J by 3 bases, leaving 8 bases between them. The length of the CDR3 is 14 residues. Written as DNA, the CDR3 is TGTGCCTGGAGTGTATCAGGGGACACCGGGGAGCTGTTTTTT. It codes for CAWSVSGDTGELFF.

DNA of the CDR3: TGTGCCAGCTGGAGGGACGACCAGATGGCAGATACGCAGTATTTT. It translates to CASWRDDQMADTQYF. The genes are TRBV6-6 and TRBJ2-3; tentative D call: TRBD2 (6 bases). The CDR3 length is 15 residues. V was trimmed by 8 bases and J by 4 bases, leaving 19 bases between them. Germline assignment: CDR1 MNHNY and CDR2 SVGAGI (reference sequence).

The chain carries TRBV6-5 and TRBJ2-1, with a weak D call TRBD2 (6 bases). This CDR3 spans 15 amino acids. V was trimmed by 6 bases and J by 12 bases, leaving 24 bases between them. Germline V CDR1 and CDR2: MNHEY, SVGAGI. The CDR3, as DNA: TGTGCCAGCAGGGCATCCGCCGGGGAGCGGGCTGGGCAGTTCTTC. Protein product: CASRASAGERAGQFF.

V usage is TRBV7-2 and J usage is TRBJ2-7, with 7 positions matching TRBD1. CDR3 length equals 18 residues. J was trimmed by 2 bases and V by 5 bases; bases with no gene match: 18. Looked up from germline, CDR1 is SGHTA and CDR2 is FQGNSA. In DNA, the CDR3 is TGTGCCAGCAGCCCTCGCCTCAGACCGGGACAGTCCCCCTACGAGCAGTACTTC. Translated: CASSPRLRPGQSPYEQYF.

As DNA, the CDR3 is TGTGCCAGCGGGGCCAGGGCGGAGACCCAGTACTTC. Protein sequence: CASGARAETQYF. The V gene is TRBV21-1, the J gene TRBJ2-5; no DNA check was done on the table's D call, TRBD1. TRBV21-1 corresponds to a pseudogene. CDR3 size: 12 residues.

Written as DNA, the CDR3 is TGTGCCAGCAGTGATGCGGGGGCGGGTGGAAACACCATATATTTT. Amino acid sequence: CASSDAGAGGNTIYF. This chain uses TRBV2 with TRBJ1-3, with TRBD1 as a possible D gene (6 bases). Trimming pared 3 bases from V and 3 bases from J, leaving 12 bases between. Germline V gives CDR1 SNHLY, CDR2 FYNNEI. There are 15 residues in the CDR3.

This chain links TRBV6-5 with TRBJ2-2, with 7 bases identical to TRBD1. Looked up from germline, CDR1 is MNHEY and CDR2 is SVGAGI. The CDR3 length is 15 residues. After removal of 0 bases from V and 4 bases from J, the junction contained 2 bases not matched to a gene. As DNA, the CDR3 is TGTGCCAGCAGTTACTCTTACAGGGGCACCGGGGAGCTGTTTTTT. Residues: CASSYSYRGTGELFF.

The sample holds a few counts of this clone. CDR3 sequence (DNA): TGTGCCAGCAGCGAAGGGAGACCGGACACCGGGGAGCTGTTTTTT. Protein: CASSEGRPDTGELFF. The chain recombines TRBV5-4 with TRBJ2-2; D may be TRBD2 (5 bases). Trimming took off 4 bases at V and 3 bases at J, with 13 bases between the two ends. The CDR3 sequence is 15 residues long. Germline-derived CDR1 and CDR2 are SGHNT and YYREEE (reference sequence).

The chain links TRBV10-3 to TRBJ2-7, with 10 bases that match TRBD1. Looked up from germline, CDR1 is ENHRY and CDR2 is SYGVKD. V gave up 7 bases and J gave up 2 bases; unmatched junction bases: 8. CDR3 length equals 15 residues. Written as DNA, the CDR3 is TGTGCCATCAAAACCGGGACAGGGGACGCCTACGAGCAGTACTTC. Its translation: CAIKTGTGDAYEQYF.

The chain links TRBV5-1 to TRBJ2-3; 8 positions match TRBD2. Germline-derived CDR1 and CDR2 are SGHRS and YFSETQ. There are 17 residues in the CDR3. The V segment lost 4 bases and the J segment 3 bases; nucleotides outside the gene matches: 13. CDR3 DNA sequence: TGCGCCAGCAGCCCGGGAGGGTTCGCGGGAGTGACAGATACGCAGTATTTT. Translating it yields CASSPGGFAGVTDTQYF. Looking up the rest from reference TRBV5-1 and TRBJ2-3 gives the full variable domain: KAGVTQTPRYLIKTRGQQVTLSCSPISGHRSVSWYQQTPGQGLQFLFEYFSETQRNKGNFPGRFSGRQFSNSRSEMNVSTLELGDSALYLCASSPGGFAGVTDTQYFGPGTRLTVL.

This sequence joins TRBV5-1 and TRBJ1-3; D is perhaps TRBD1 (6 bases). V dropped 2 bases and J dropped 5 bases, with 11 bases sitting between them. Germline V gene data show CDR1 as SGHRS and CDR2 as YFSETQ. The length of the CDR3 is 14 residues. CDR3 nucleotide sequence: TGCGCCAGCAGCTTATCAGGGGCTAGAAACACCATATATTTT. It is translated as CASSLSGARNTIYF. The entire variable domain, with the rest obtained from reference TRBV5-1 and TRBJ1-3, is as follows: KAGVTQTPRYLIKTRGQQVTLSCSPISGHRSVSWYQQTPGQGLQFLFEYFSETQRNKGNFPGRFSGRQFSNSRSEMNVSTLELGDSALYLCASSLSGARNTIYFGEGSWLTVV.

The rearrangement uses TRBV27 and TRBJ2-7, with 10 bases that match TRBD2. The J segment lost 2 bases and the V segment lost 6 bases, leaving 13 bases of the junction unmatched. Germline assignment: CDR1 MNHEY and CDR2 SMNVEV (reference sequence). The CDR3 spans 17 residues. The CDR3 DNA sequence: TGTGCCAGCAGCCCTCTAGCGGGAGCTGGGGGCCCCTACGAGCAGTACTTC. It yields the protein CASSPLAGAGGPYEQYF.

The rearrangement uses TRBV10-1 and TRBJ2-1; 10 nucleotides align to TRBD2. V lost 4 bases to trimming and J lost 4 bases; unmatched junction nucleotides: 4. This CDR3 comprises 15 residues. Germline V gene data show CDR1 as WNHNN and CDR2 as SYGVQD (reference sequence). Here the CDR3 DNA reads TGCGCCAGCAGTGGGCAGCGGGAGGGTTACAATGAGCAGTTCTTC. It encodes CASSGQREGYNEQFF.

The rearrangement links TRBV14 to TRBJ2-2; D possibly corresponds to TRBD2 (5 bases). Trimming cost V 4 bases and J 7 bases, with 19 bases left between them. CDR3 length: 16 residues. The germline gives CDR1 SGHDN, CDR2 FVKESK. Written as DNA, the CDR3 is TGTGCCAGCAGCCCAACTATCTCGCGGGTCAGCGGGGAGCTGTTTTTT. It translates to CASSPTISRVSGELFF.

The rearrangement uses TRBV5-1 and TRBJ2-2, with unresolved D. Germline-derived CDR1 and CDR2 are SGHRS and YFSETQ. The CDR3 has 15 residues. The V end lost 4 bases, the J end lost 1 base, and 11 bases lay between the germline ends. CDR3 loop: CASSQEPENTGELFF. In nucleotides, the CDR3 is TGCGCCAGCAGCCAGGAACCGGAGAACACCGGGGAGCTGTTTTTT.

This clone was observed many times. V usage is TRBV15 and J usage is TRBJ1-6, with 7 bases identical to TRBD1. The CDR3 consists of 15 residues. V dropped 2 bases and J dropped 7; count of bases not matched to a gene: 5. Germline V gives CDR1 LNHNV, CDR2 YYDKDF (reference sequence). The CDR3 region is CATSRRQGQNSPLHF. In DNA, the CDR3 is TGTGCCACCAGCAGAAGACAGGGACAGAATTCACCCCTCCACTTT.

This chain connects TRBV2 to TRBJ1-2, with 7 bases that match TRBD1. The CDR3 contains 14 residues. Germline V CDR1 and CDR2: SNHLY, FYNNEI. Unmatched junction bases numbered 4, after V lost 6 bases and J lost 0 bases. The CDR3 here is CASRGTASNYGYTF. CDR3 DNA: TGTGCCAGCAGGGGGACAGCGTCTAACTATGGCTACACCTTC.

V usage is TRBV5-1 and J usage is TRBJ2-1; 7 bases agree with TRBD2. Looked up from germline, CDR1 is SGHRS and CDR2 is YFSETQ. Trimming cost V 4 bases and J 6 bases; bases outside gene matches: 10. The CDR3 loop spans 15 amino acids. CDR3 in DNA: TGCGCCAGCAGCCCCGGACTAGTGGAGGGCAATGAGCAGTTCTTC. Translating it yields CASSPGLVEGNEQFF.

This clone appeared once. J is TRBJ1-6 and V is TRBV6-5; D ambiguous. V was clipped by 4 bases and J by 8 bases, with 12 bases between them. Per the germline V gene, CDR1 is MNHEY and CDR2 is SVGAGI. The CDR3 consists of 14 residues. CDR3 protein: CASSFTIKHSPLHF. CDR3 coding DNA: TGTGCCAGCAGTTTCACGATCAAGCATTCACCCCTCCACTTT.

The rearrangement joins TRBV6-2 or TRBV6-3 to TRBJ2-7, with a tentative D call TRBD1 (5 bases). The CDR3 contains 14 residues. Germline values: CDR1 MNHEY, CDR2 SVGEGT. Trimming stripped 2 bases from V and 0 bases from J, with 8 bases between. The CDR3: CASSYGQGSYEQYF. The CDR3 DNA is TGTGCCAGCAGTTACGGGCAGGGCTCCTACGAGCAGTACTTC.

This clone was observed a single time. At one boundary the junction diverges from the germline segment, which might be a read error. The chain couples TRBV18 to TRBJ1-5; D ambiguous. The CDR3 is made up of 13 amino acids. In germline, CDR1 is KGHSH, CDR2 LQKENI. CDR3 amino acids: CASSPLISGPYLF. As DNA, the CDR3 is TGTGCCAGCTCACCCTTAATAAGCGGGCCCTATCTTTTT.

The chain is built from TRBV19 and TRBJ2-1; 14 nucleotides agree with TRBD2. CDR1 and CDR2 from the germline V gene are LNHDA and SQIVND (reference sequence). V shed 3 bases, J shed 6 bases, and the junction held 10 bases outside the gene matches. The CDR3 is made up of 18 amino acids. The CDR3 protein is CASSIGHLGLAGVNEQFF. The CDR3 nucleotides read TGTGCCAGTAGTATTGGGCACCTGGGACTAGCGGGAGTCAATGAGCAGTTCTTC.